This T cell receptor (beta chain) was retrieved from a study of cytomegalovirus exposure and HLA in healthy donors. Germline V CDR1 and CDR2: SGDLS, YYNGEE. The V gene end was trimmed by 4 bases and the J gene end by 7 bases; junction bases not matched to a gene: 9. The CDR3 loop spans 15 amino acids. PCR involved 60 Vbeta and 13 Jbeta primers. Using immunoSEQ multiplex PCR, the repertoire was profiled, and TCRdb retains in-frame clones only, with some absent. The table includes more than 100,000 clones, about 78% detected once. This chain joins TRBV9 and TRBJ2-1; 9 positions agree with TRBD1. The sample comprised PBMCs. This clonotype was sampled from a woman between 40 and 50 years old in good health and CMV-seropositive. The CDR3 region has the DNA TGTGCCAGCAGCTCCCAGGGGACAGGGATGAATGAGCAGTTCTTC. Amino acids: CASSSQGTGMNEQFF.